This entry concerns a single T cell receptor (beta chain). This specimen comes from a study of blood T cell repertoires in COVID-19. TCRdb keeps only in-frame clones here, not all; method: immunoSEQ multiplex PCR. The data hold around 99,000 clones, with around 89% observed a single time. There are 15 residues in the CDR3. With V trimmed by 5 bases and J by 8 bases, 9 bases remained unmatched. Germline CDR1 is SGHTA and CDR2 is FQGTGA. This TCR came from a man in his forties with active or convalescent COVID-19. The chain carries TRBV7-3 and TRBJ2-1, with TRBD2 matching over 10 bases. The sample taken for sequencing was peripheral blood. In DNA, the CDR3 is TGTGCCAGCAGCAAGATGAGCGGGAGGGGCGATGAGCAGTTCTTC. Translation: CASSKMSGRGDEQFF.